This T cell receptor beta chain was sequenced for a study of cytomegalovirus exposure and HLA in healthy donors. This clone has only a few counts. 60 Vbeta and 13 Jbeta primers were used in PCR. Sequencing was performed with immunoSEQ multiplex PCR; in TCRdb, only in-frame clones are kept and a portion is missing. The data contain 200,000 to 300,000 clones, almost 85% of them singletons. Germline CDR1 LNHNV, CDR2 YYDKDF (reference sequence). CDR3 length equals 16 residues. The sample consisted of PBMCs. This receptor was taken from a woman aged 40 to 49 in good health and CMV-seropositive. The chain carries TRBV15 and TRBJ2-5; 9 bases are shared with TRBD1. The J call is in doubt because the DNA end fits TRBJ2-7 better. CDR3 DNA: TGTGCCACCAGCACCCGGGCGGGACAGGGCTACCACGAGCAGTACTTC. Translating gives CATSTRAGQGYHEQYF.